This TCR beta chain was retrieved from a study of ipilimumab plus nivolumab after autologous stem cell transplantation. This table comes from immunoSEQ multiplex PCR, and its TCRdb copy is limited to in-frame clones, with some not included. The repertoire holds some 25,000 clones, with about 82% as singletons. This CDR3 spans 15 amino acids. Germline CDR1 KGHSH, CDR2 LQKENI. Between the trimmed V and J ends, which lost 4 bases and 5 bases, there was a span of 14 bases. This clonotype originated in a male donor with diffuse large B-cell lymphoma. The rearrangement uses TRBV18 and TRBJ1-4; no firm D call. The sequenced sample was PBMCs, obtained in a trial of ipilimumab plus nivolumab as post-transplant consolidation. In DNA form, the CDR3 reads TGTGCCAGCTCACAAGCCTGGTCACCGAATGAAAAACTGTTTTTT. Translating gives CASSQAWSPNEKLFF.